These T cell receptor beta chains were read from a single sample in a study of shared T cell receptors in the human thymus. The table came from immunoSEQ multiplex PCR; TCRdb's copy has only in-frame clones and leaves some out. Here the sample spans roughly 560,000 clones, 75% to 80% being singletons. The sample was also linked to a second study, of human thymus T cells.

Sequenced: thymocytes. These receptors were taken from a boy under three years old with a congenital heart defect. The CDR3 runs from the conserved cysteine through the conserved F or W. Each record gives: J gene, D gene, V gene, clone size, CDR3 DNA, CDR3 protein. D genes are given only for firm matches. Clone size, where shown, is once, few, many, or a class for clones that have expanded.

J gene: TRBJ2-7; D gene: .; V gene: TRBV6-6; clone size: .; CDR3 DNA: TGTGCCAGCAGTTACCCACCCCAGTCGGGGTTCGAGCAGTACTTC; CDR3 protein: CASSYPPQSGFEQYF
J gene: TRBJ1-1; D gene: .; V gene: TRBV19; clone size: .; CDR3 DNA: TGTGCCAGTACTGCCCTCAGGGGAACTGAAGCTTTCTTT; CDR3 protein: CASTALRGTEAFF
J gene: TRBJ2-7; D gene: .; V gene: TRBV21-1; clone size: .; CDR3 DNA: TGTGCCAGCAGCCCCAGCGGGCTACTCGGCTACGAGCAGTACTTC; CDR3 protein: CASSPSGLLGYEQYF
J gene: TRBJ2-1; D gene: TRBD2; V gene: TRBV7-2; clone size: .; CDR3 DNA: TGTGCCAGCAGCTTAGGGGGTAAACGGGAGGGAGGGCAGTTCTTC; CDR3 protein: CASSLGGKREGGQFF
J gene: TRBJ1-2; D gene: TRBD1; V gene: TRBV6-5; clone size: .; CDR3 DNA: TGTGCCAGCAGAAACGACAGGGGTAGTGTCACCTTC; CDR3 protein: CASRNDRGSVTF
J gene: TRBJ2-7; D gene: TRBD1; V gene: TRBV6-6; clone size: .; CDR3 DNA: TGTGCCAGCAGTGGACAGGGTGAGCACGAGCAGTACTTC; CDR3 protein: CASSGQGEHEQYF
J gene: TRBJ2-1; D gene: TRBD1; V gene: TRBV6-1; clone size: few; CDR3 DNA: TGTGCCAGCAGTGAGGGACAGTATGAGCAGTTCTTC; CDR3 protein: CASSEGQYEQFF
J gene: TRBJ2-3; D gene: .; V gene: TRBV1; clone size: .; CDR3 DNA: TGCACCAGCAGCCAACAACCGGGACTAGCGAGGACAGATACGCAGTATTTT; CDR3 protein: CTSSQQPGLARTDTQYF
J gene: TRBJ1-5; D gene: .; V gene: TRBV28; clone size: once; CDR3 DNA: TGTGCCAGCAGTGCGGAATATGCGGGGACCAATCAGCCCCAGCATTTT; CDR3 protein: CASSAEYAGTNQPQHF
J gene: TRBJ2-7; D gene: TRBD2; V gene: TRBV6-1; clone size: .; CDR3 DNA: TGTGCCAGCAGTGGAGTAGGGACTAGCGGGGACGAGCAGTACTTC; CDR3 protein: CASSGVGTSGDEQYF
J gene: TRBJ2-7; D gene: TRBD2; V gene: TRBV5-4; clone size: .; CDR3 DNA: TGTGCCAGCAGCTTGACCGCAGGACTAGCGGTCCAAGAGGCCTACGAGCAGTACTTC; CDR3 protein: CASSLTAGLAVQEAYEQYF
J gene: TRBJ2-1; D gene: TRBD2; V gene: TRBV9; clone size: once; CDR3 DNA: TGTGCCAGCAGCGTAGGCCCCTGTAGCGGGAGATTCGGGTATGAGCAGTTCTTC; CDR3 protein: CASSVGPCSGRFGYEQFF
J gene: TRBJ2-1; D gene: TRBD2; V gene: TRBV7-3; clone size: .; CDR3 DNA: TGTGCCAGCAGCCCCCACCTCGGGAAGAGCGGGAGTTCGGGGAATGAGCAGTTCTTC; CDR3 protein: CASSPHLGKSGSSGNEQFF
J gene: TRBJ2-1; D gene: TRBD2; V gene: TRBV15; clone size: .; CDR3 DNA: TGTGCCACCAGCAGAACCCGCGGGGAGGATTCCTGGACTAGCGGGGGGGCCGCGTACAATGAGCAGTTCTTC; CDR3 protein: CATSRTRGEDSWTSGGAAYNEQFF